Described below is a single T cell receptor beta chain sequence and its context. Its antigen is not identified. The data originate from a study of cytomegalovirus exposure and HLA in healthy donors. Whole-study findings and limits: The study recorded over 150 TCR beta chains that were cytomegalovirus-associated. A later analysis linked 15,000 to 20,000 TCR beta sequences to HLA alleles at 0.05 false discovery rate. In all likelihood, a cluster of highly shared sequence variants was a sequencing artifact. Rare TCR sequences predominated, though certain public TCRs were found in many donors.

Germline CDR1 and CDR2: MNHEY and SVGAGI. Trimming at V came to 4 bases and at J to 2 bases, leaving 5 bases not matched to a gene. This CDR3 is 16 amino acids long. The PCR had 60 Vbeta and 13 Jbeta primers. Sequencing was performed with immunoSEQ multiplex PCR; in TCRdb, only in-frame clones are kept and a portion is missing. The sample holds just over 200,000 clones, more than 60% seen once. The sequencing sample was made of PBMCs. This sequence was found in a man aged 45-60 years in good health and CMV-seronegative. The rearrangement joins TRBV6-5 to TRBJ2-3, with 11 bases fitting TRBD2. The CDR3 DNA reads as TGTGCCAGCAGTTCTGGACTAGCGGGCCTCACAGATACGCAGTATTTT. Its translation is CASSSGLAGLTDTQYF.